This section outlines one T cell receptor (beta chain) sequence together with its context. Its antigen is undetermined. The sample belongs to a study of T cell responses to AZD1222 COVID-19 vaccine. The protocol was immunoSEQ multiplex PCR, while the TCRdb copy is restricted to in-frame clones and leaves out a portion. This sample has roughly 150,000 clones; approximately 88% occur once, and the top ten carry approximately 3.1%. From germline, CDR1 is SGHTA and CDR2 FQGNSA. The CDR3 loop spans 14 amino acids. V was cut by 5 bases and J by 4 bases, with 12 bases left in between. Study results and caveats: Increases in Spike-specific TCR breadth and depth were seen after two AZD1222 doses. Females outnumbered males among donors, who were mostly white British; clonal diversity was possibly underestimated. CD4 TCRs covered the whole spike, strongest at regions 160-218 and 743-854.

The V gene is TRBV7-2, the J gene TRBJ1-5; D call uncertain. The sequencing used peripheral blood, collected on day 0 of MenACWY control vaccination. This TCR derives from an adult in good health. The CDR3 nucleotides are TGTGCCAGCAGCCCCCTGCTGGGGAATCAGCCCCAGCATTTT. It encodes CASSPLLGNQPQHF.